The source of this T cell receptor beta chain is a study of blood T cell repertoires in COVID-19. At the level of the study: Sites in the United States, Italy and Spain provided acute and convalescent COVID-19 samples. PBMCs, B-cell-depleted T cells, or T cells were the source of the cDNA or gDNA that made up the material.

Germline V lookup: CDR1 SGHRS, CDR2 YFSETQ. Trimming cost V 2 bases and J 4 bases, with 10 bases left between them. This CDR3 spans 14 amino acids. Per the original data handling: Researchers report that nucleated cell counts were estimated from reference gene primer amplification. Clones were sequenced by immunoSEQ multiplex PCR, and TCRdb holds only the in-frame ones, with some missing. D and trimming come from the DNA, and the V and J calls and clone size come from that table. This table holds 40,000 to 55,000 clones, roughly 83% found once. The sequenced sample was peripheral blood. The chain recombines TRBV5-1 with TRBJ1-5; D remains unclear. The TCR comes from a man between 45 and 60 years old with acute or convalescent COVID-19. In DNA, the CDR3 is TGCGCCAGCAGCTTTGCAGCGCGTAATCAGCCCCAGCATTTT. This codes for CASSFAARNQPQHF.